The next 13 T cell receptor beta chains were all read from a single sample in a study of T-cell memory formation after mild COVID-19. From the 5' RACE reads, TCRdb called clonotypes with MiXCR, one entry per CDR3 protein. The data contain around 420,000 distinct CDR3 sequences, roughly a quarter of them seen just once; the ten biggest clones take up about 8.7%. The sequencing sample was made of PBMCs or a T cell subset sorted from them (not recorded which). These receptor sequences come from an adult woman who had mild COVID-19 (a few samples of this study predate the infection). Cell type and time point are not known.

This chain connects TRBV6-5 to TRBJ2-2; 7 bases line up with TRBD1. CDR3 length: 15 amino acids. The V and J ends lost 6 bases and 0 bases, in that order; junction bases with no gene match: 4. The germline V gene has CDR1 MNHEY and CDR2 SVGAGI. The CDR3, as DNA: TGTGCCAGCAGGTCGGGACAGCCGAACACCGGGGAGCTGTTTTTT. It specifies CASRSGQPNTGELFF.

The chain couples TRBV24-1 to TRBJ2-5; perhaps TRBD1 as D (6 bases). The CDR3 totals 12 residues. Trimming took 9 bases from V and 2 from J, leaving 9 bases between them. Germline V gene data show CDR1 as KGHDR and CDR2 as SFDVKD. CDR3 amino acids: CATGGQQETQYF. The CDR3 coding sequence is TGTGCCACCGGCGGACAGCAAGAGACCCAGTACTTC.

V is TRBV24-1 and J is TRBJ2-3; no reliable D call. CDR3 length: 15 residues. Trimming pared 4 bases from V and 2 bases from J, leaving 12 bases between. The germline gives CDR1 KGHDR, CDR2 SFDVKD. For the CDR3, the DNA is TGTGCCACCAGTGACCAACTGGGAACCACAGATACGCAGTATTTT. Amino acids: CATSDQLGTTDTQYF.

This clonotype was recorded a few times. The V and J genes are TRBV9 and TRBJ1-4; D might be TRBD1 (5 bases). The CDR3 totals 15 residues. The germline V gene encodes CDR1 SGDLS and CDR2 YYNGEE. V lost 4 bases to trimming and J lost 6 bases, with 16 bases between them. CDR3 residues: CASSFQDKRDEKLFF. The CDR3, as DNA: TGTGCCAGCAGCTTCCAGGACAAACGAGATGAAAAACTGTTTTTT.

This sequence joins TRBV9 and TRBJ1-5, with D possibly being TRBD1 (5 bases). This CDR3 is 13 amino acids long. The V gene's germline CDR1 is SGDLS and CDR2 YYNGEE. V lost 3 bases and J lost 9, with 13 bases in between. The CDR3 spells CASSASGGWPQHF. The CDR3 nucleotides are TGTGCCAGCAGCGCGTCGGGGGGATGGCCCCAGCATTTT.

V usage is TRBV12-3 or TRBV12-4 and J usage is TRBJ2-7; D remains unclear. CDR3 length equals 13 residues. V was shortened by 5 bases and J by 0 bases, with 8 bases between the two germline ends. The CDR3 loop is CASSLPSSYEQYF. The DNA for the CDR3 is TGTGCCAGCAGTCTCCCGAGCTCCTACGAGCAGTACTTC.

The rearrangement joins TRBV18 to TRBJ2-5, with a tentative D call TRBD2 (6 bases). Trimming pared 2 bases from V and 6 bases from J, leaving 13 bases between. Germline values: CDR1 KGHSH, CDR2 LQKENI. The CDR3 contains 14 residues. The CDR3 protein is CASSPDEGLKTQYF. DNA of the CDR3: TGTGCCAGCTCACCAGACGAGGGACTGAAGACCCAGTACTTC.

The table lists this clonotype with a few counts. The chain links TRBV7-2 to TRBJ2-1, with 12 bases aligning to TRBD2. With V trimmed by 1 base and J by 1 base, 2 bases remained unmatched. This CDR3 region has 17 residues. CDR1 is SGHTA, CDR2 FQGNSA, per germline. CDR3 residues: CASSLVGTSGSYNEQFF. The CDR3 coding sequence is TGTGCCAGCAGCTTAGTTGGGACTAGCGGGTCCTACAATGAGCAGTTCTTC.

The V call is TRBV24-1, the J call TRBJ1-1; 9 bases agree with TRBD1. Trimming cost V 3 bases and J 5 bases; bases outside gene matches: 6. The CDR3 loop spans 15 amino acids. Germline V gene lookup returns CDR1 KGHDR and CDR2 SFDVKD. The CDR3 bases are TGTGCCACCAGTGATCCTGGACAGGGGAATACTGAAGCTTTCTTT. Translated, it gives CATSDPGQGNTEAFF.

This clonotype has a handful of counts. The V call is TRBV20-1, the J call TRBJ1-2; 7 bases align to TRBD1. Per germline, CDR1 DFQATT and CDR2 SNEGSKA (reference sequence). The trim removed 5 bases at V and 4 bases at J, leaving 4 bases unmatched. The CDR3 consists of 12 residues. The CDR3: CSALQGSYGYTF. The CDR3 region has the DNA TGCAGTGCTCTACAGGGGAGCTATGGCTACACCTTC.

This clonotype was seen a few times. V usage is TRBV7-2 and J usage is TRBJ2-5; perhaps TRBD2 as D (6 bases). Trimming took 3 bases from V and 2 from J, leaving 16 bases between them. CDR3 size: 16 residues. Germline-derived CDR1 and CDR2 are SGHTA and FQGNSA. The DNA of the CDR3 is TGTGCCAGCAGCTTCCCGGCCGGGGACTTACAAGAGACCCAGTACTTC. Amino acid sequence: CASSFPAGDLQETQYF.

Only a few counts were recorded for this clonotype. The rearrangement joins TRBV25-1 to TRBJ2-3; perhaps TRBD2 as D (5 bases). With 6 bases removed from V and 4 bases from J, the gap between germline ends came to 14 bases. This CDR3 is built from 14 residues. Germline-derived CDR1 and CDR2 are MGHDK and SYGVNS. The CDR3 loop reads CASSRGFLADTQYF. DNA for the CDR3: TGTGCCAGCAGCAGAGGGTTTTTGGCAGATACGCAGTATTTT.

The rearrangement joins TRBV7-9 to TRBJ2-1; 8 bases map to TRBD1. The CDR3 runs 14 residues. Germline trimming cut 6 bases from V and 6 bases from J; bases unmatched to any gene: 7. Germline assignment: CDR1 SEHNR and CDR2 FQNEAQ (reference sequence). CDR3 region: CASRDRVVSNEQFF. CDR3 sequence (DNA): TGTGCCAGCAGGGACAGGGTCGTCAGCAATGAGCAGTTCTTC.